This T cell receptor beta chain was identified in a study of breast tumors, draining lymph nodes, adjacent tissues. Study observations and caveats: Compared with lymph nodes, tumors were less diverse; compared with nontumor tissue, more. Luminal-like breast cancer showed significantly greater tumor-nontumor repertoire similarity than basal-like breast cancer did. The data were judged consistent with most tumor T cells coming from lymph node and expanding in tumor. That most tumor T cells come from lymph nodes remained unproven.

One entry per CDR3 protein results from TCRdb running MiXCR on the multiplex PCR reads. The sample shows roughly 120,000 distinct CDR3 sequences, just under 20% of them seen only once. Breast cancer patients provided tissue from their axillary draining lymph nodes. Germline values: CDR1 ENHRY, CDR2 SYGVKD. CDR3 length equals 12 residues. Trimming removed 4 bases from V and 7 bases from J; junction bases left unmatched: 4. This clonotype was counted many times. The target antigen is unknown. Sequenced material: axillary lymph node tissue. This receptor was identified in a female donor with breast cancer. Some clones in this sample may be carry-over from other donors' samples. This chain connects TRBV10-3 to TRBJ2-7; 7 bases agree with TRBD2. The CDR3 loop reads CAISVSGTEQYF. In DNA, the CDR3 is TGTGCCATCAGTGTCAGCGGGACTGAGCAGTACTTC.